The rows below give T cell receptor beta chains drawn from one sample of a study of PD-L1 blockade in urothelial cancer. The repertoire was sequenced with immunoSEQ multiplex PCR; TCRdb's copy has only in-frame clones and lacks some. In the table there are around 120,000 clones, about 85% of which are singletons. The source material was PBMCs, sampled around atezolizumab (anti-PD-L1) treatment. Every receptor here comes from a man aged 50-59 years with urothelial cancer. The CDR3 runs from the conserved cysteine through the conserved F or W. D genes are given only for firm matches. Clone size is shown for a subset of rows, as once, few, many or a class of expanded clone.

.	TRBJ1-2	.	TRBV19	CASSKGHGYTF	TGTGCCAGTAGTAAGGGACACGGCTACACCTTC
.	TRBJ2-5	.	TRBV28	CASSLSGDGLETQYF	TGTGCCAGCAGTTTATCAGGGGACGGATTGGAGACCCAGTACTTC
.	TRBJ2-7	TRBD1	TRBV9	CASSPGTADYEQYF	TGTGCCAGCAGCCCCGGGACAGCTGACTACGAGCAGTACTTC
few	TRBJ2-1	TRBD2	TRBV19	CASSRGLAAYNEQFF	TGTGCCAGTAGTAGGGGACTAGCGGCCTACAATGAGCAGTTCTTC
few	TRBJ1-1	.	TRBV5-1	CASSARTANTEAFF	TGCGCCAGCAGCGCTCGGACAGCGAACACTGAAGCTTTCTTT
.	TRBJ2-5	.	TRBV9	CASSVVGGAGGTQYF	TGTGCCAGCAGCGTAGTCGGCGGGGCCGGGGGGACCCAGTACTTC
.	TRBJ2-5	TRBD1	TRBV28	CASSARQGLETQYF	TGTGCCAGCAGTGCCCGACAGGGATTGGAGACCCAGTACTTC
.	TRBJ2-1	.	TRBV9	CASSVLGSSYNEQFF	TGTGCCAGCAGCGTCTTGGGCAGCTCCTACAATGAGCAGTTCTTC
few	TRBJ2-7	.	TRBV6-5	CASRRKAESTYEQYF	TGTGCCAGCAGAAGAAAAGCGGAGTCTACCTACGAGCAGTACTTC
.	TRBJ2-7	.	TRBV7-3	CASSQKTGYEQYF	TGTGCCAGCAGCCAAAAAACAGGCTACGAGCAGTACTTC
.	TRBJ1-5	.	TRBV16	CASSQGTTSNQPQHF	TGTGCCAGCAGCCAAGGGACAACTAGCAATCAGCCCCAGCATTTT
.	TRBJ2-5	.	TRBV27	CASSLSSREQETQYF	TGTGCCAGCAGTTTAAGTTCGAGGGAGCAAGAGACCCAGTACTTC
.	TRBJ1-6	TRBD1	TRBV7-8	CASNRDRVNSPLHF	TGTGCCAGCAATCGTGACAGGGTTAATTCACCCCTCCACTTT
.	TRBJ2-1	TRBD2	TRBV28	CASSLFGLAGVGEQFF	TGTGCCAGCAGTTTATTCGGACTAGCGGGAGTGGGTGAGCAGTTCTTC
.	TRBJ2-1	.	TRBV4-1	CASSQAQGLYNEQFF	TGCGCCAGCAGCCAAGCTCAGGGATTATACAATGAGCAGTTCTTC
.	TRBJ2-5	.	TRBV30	CAWSASSDETQYF	TGTGCCTGGAGTGCCTCTAGCGACGAGACCCAGTACTTC
.	TRBJ2-1	.	TRBV4-1	CASSQVGGGNEQFF	TGCGCCAGCAGCCAAGTAGGGGGGGGGAATGAGCAGTTCTTC